The clone carrying this T cell receptor beta chain was counted only a few times. The CDR3 extends over 18 amino acids. J was trimmed by 3 bases and V by 6 bases; bases with no gene match: 14. Germline assignment: CDR1 MNHEY and CDR2 SMNVEV (reference sequence). The data were taken from a study of T cells in Graves' hyperthyroidism and ophthalmopathy. Ophthalmopathy cases scored 3 or more on the Clinical Activity Score and 4 or more on NOSPECS grade, with duration below 3 months. Used for diagnoses were clinical symptoms, serum thyroxine and TRAb, thyroid ultrasound and orbital computed tomography. Using RNA transcripts as the source, TCR beta CDR3 regions were amplified. When the TCR CDR3 underwent first-round RT-PCR, the HTBI primer set was used. TCRdb recomputed calls from the multiplex PCR reads with MiXCR, one row per CDR3 protein. The data hold 200,000 to 250,000 distinct CDR3 sequences, with approximately 24% observed a single time.

This chain joins TRBV27 and TRBJ1-1; TRBD1 matches 12 bases. The clonotype comes from a woman aged 40 to 50 with Graves' ophthalmopathy. Sequenced: blood. CDR3 DNA: TGTGCCAGCAGCCGACGGGACAGGGGGCAGAGGAGGGACACTGAAGCTTTCTTT. It yields the protein CASSRRDRGQRRDTEAFF.